The rows below give T cell receptor beta chains drawn from one sample of a study of blood T cells in healthy people across ages. TCRdb used MiXCR to reprocess the 5' RACE reads, holding one entry per CDR3 protein. The table has some 1.8 million distinct CDR3 sequences, 39% seen once; the top ten hold roughly 24%. Sequenced: blood. Receptors originate from a human donor in good health. CDR3s include the opening cysteine and the closing phenylalanine or tryptophan. The D gene is left open where the match is weak. Clone size appears in some rows only: once, few, many, or a class for an expanded clone.

d_call,j_call,clone_size,v_call,cdr3_aa,cdr3_nt
.,TRBJ2-4,.,TRBV2,CASRNLAKNIQYF,TGTGCCAGCAGGAACTTAGCCAAAAACATTCAGTACTTC
.,TRBJ1-1,few,TRBV7-8,CASSLETRGTEAFF,TGTGCCAGCAGCTTAGAGACTCGGGGCACTGAAGCTTTCTTT
.,TRBJ2-2,once,TRBV6-5,CASSHSGIRGTGELFF,TGTGCCAGCAGTCACTCCGGGATCCGGGGCACCGGGGAGCTGTTTTTT
.,TRBJ2-1,.,TRBV2,CASSEEGYNEQFF,TGTGCCAGCAGTGAGGAAGGGTACAATGAGCAGTTCTTC
.,TRBJ2-5,few,TRBV20-1,CSASGGHKETQYF,TGCAGTGCTAGCGGGGGGCATAAAGAGACCCAGTACTTC
.,TRBJ2-7,.,TRBV2,CASSLTYRSYEQYF,TGTGCCAGCAGCCTGACCTACAGATCCTACGAGCAGTACTTC
.,TRBJ2-2,.,TRBV11-2,CASSLGPLGPGEPFF,TGTGCCAGCAGCTTAGGCCCCTTGGGTCCCGGGGAGCCGTTTTTT
.,TRBJ1-1,once,TRBV12-3/TRBV12-4,CASSARQENTEAFF,TGTGCCAGCAGTGCACGACAGGAGAACACTGAAGCTTTCTTT
TRBD2,TRBJ2-4,.,TRBV4-2,CASSQGGGSQDIQYF,TGTGCCAGCAGCCAGGGCGGGGGGAGTCAGGACATTCAGTACTTC
.,TRBJ2-3,many,TRBV6-6,CASSYGGSGDTQYF,TGTGCCAGCAGTTATGGGGGGTCAGGAGATACGCAGTATTTT
.,TRBJ2-7,.,TRBV7-2,CASSQGTLSYEQYF,TGTGCCAGCAGCCAAGGGACACTCTCTTACGAGCAGTACTTC
TRBD1,TRBJ1-1,.,TRBV6-6,CATDRGPGTEAFF,TGTGCCACCGACAGGGGCCCCGGGACTGAAGCTTTCTTT
.,TRBJ2-1,.,TRBV5-4,CASSPQLGGPNEQFF,TGTGCCAGCAGCCCGCAACTCGGGGGGCCAAATGAGCAGTTCTTC
TRBD1,TRBJ1-2,.,TRBV9,CAGSPQDRVGYGYTF,TGTGCCGGCAGCCCGCAGGACAGGGTCGGCTATGGCTACACCTTC
.,TRBJ2-1,.,TRBV2,CASSKETRDEQFF,TGTGCCAGCAGTAAAGAGACACGAGATGAGCAGTTCTTC
.,TRBJ1-5,few,TRBV7-9,CASSSDSQPQHF,TGTGCCAGCAGTTCAGACAGTCAGCCCCAGCATTTT
.,TRBJ1-5,few,TRBV6-2/TRBV6-3,CAGSLREGPQHF,TGTGCCGGCAGTCTCAGGGAAGGACCCCAGCATTTT
.,TRBJ2-5,few,TRBV7-2,CASSYRGGWETQYF,TGTGCCAGCAGCTATAGGGGGGGTTGGGAGACCCAGTACTTC
.,TRBJ1-1,.,TRBV7-2,CASSLVTGSGTEAFF,TGTGCCAGCAGCTTAGTCACAGGGTCGGGCACTGAAGCTTTCTTT
.,TRBJ2-7,.,TRBV29-1,CSVKGSSSYEQYF,TGCAGCGTTAAGGGGTCAAGCTCCTACGAGCAGTACTTC
.,TRBJ2-7,.,TRBV6-2/TRBV6-3,CASGDRTYEQYF,TGTGCCAGCGGCGACAGGACCTACGAGCAGTACTTC
.,TRBJ2-5,few,TRBV4-3,CASSQDLLPGETQYF,TGCGCCAGCAGCCAAGACCTACTGCCAGGAGAGACCCAGTACTTC
.,TRBJ1-2,few,TRBV6-5,CASSWGPGGDYDYTF,TGTGCCAGCAGTTGGGGACCCGGGGGGGACTATGACTACACCTTC
.,TRBJ2-7,.,TRBV7-2,CASSPPGRTYEQYF,TGTGCCAGCAGCCCCCCAGGACGTACCTACGAGCAGTACTTC
.,TRBJ1-2,.,TRBV18,CASSEKGLAGYTF,TGTGCCAGCTCGGAAAAGGGACTTGCAGGCTACACCTTC
.,TRBJ2-1,few,TRBV24-1,CATSDIGTDQVGQFF,TGTGCCACCAGTGACATCGGGACGGATCAAGTGGGGCAGTTCTTC
.,TRBJ2-7,many,TRBV28,CASSSPTTYEQYF,TGTGCCAGCAGTTCCCCCACCACCTACGAGCAGTACTTC
.,TRBJ1-5,.,TRBV27,CASSFEEQVNNQPQHF,TGTGCCAGCAGTTTTGAGGAACAGGTTAACAATCAGCCCCAGCATTTT
.,TRBJ2-3,many,TRBV29-1,CSVEFTDTQYF,TGCAGCGTTGAGTTCACAGATACGCAGTATTTT
TRBD2,TRBJ2-1,few,TRBV7-6,CASSLGLAGALMCNEQFF,TGTGCCAGCAGCTTAGGGCTAGCGGGGGCCCTAATGTGCAATGAGCAGTTCTTC
TRBD1,TRBJ2-3,.,TRBV5-1,CAGSLDRGPPTDTQYF,TGCGCCGGCAGCTTGGACAGGGGTCCTCCCACAGATACGCAGTATTTT
TRBD1,TRBJ2-3,.,TRBV20-1,CSAGLQGAITDTQYF,TGCAGTGCAGGCTTACAGGGGGCAATCACAGATACGCAGTATTTT
TRBD2,TRBJ2-1,.,TRBV18,CASSPSREGLNHEQFF,TGTGCCAGCTCACCGAGTAGGGAGGGTCTCAACCATGAGCAGTTCTTC
.,TRBJ2-7,.,TRBV4-2,CASSQEGSQGREQYF,TGTGCCAGCAGCCAAGAAGGGTCCCAGGGGCGCGAGCAGTACTTC
.,TRBJ2-7,many,TRBV10-3,CAISESTGTYEQYF,TGTGCCATCAGTGAGTCTACAGGGACCTACGAGCAGTACTTC
TRBD2,TRBJ2-7,few,TRBV6-5,CASSLSRGSSYEQYF,TGTGCCAGCAGCCTCTCGCGGGGGAGCTCCTACGAGCAGTACTTC
TRBD1,TRBJ1-5,.,TRBV20-1,CSASRRGLFQPQHF,TGCAGTGCTTCCCGCAGGGGGCTCTTCCAGCCCCAGCATTTT
TRBD1,TRBJ2-7,few,TRBV5-1,CASSAGRGTGGYEQYF,TGCGCCAGCAGCGCCGGAAGAGGGACAGGGGGGTACGAGCAGTACTTC
TRBD1,TRBJ1-2,.,TRBV11-2,CASSPNPDRGRDGYTF,TGTGCCAGCAGCCCTAACCCGGACAGGGGGCGAGATGGCTACACCTTC